These 7 T cell receptor beta chains were sequenced from one sample in a study of radiotherapy plus CTLA-4 blockade in lung cancer. The assay was immunoSEQ multiplex PCR, and TCRdb's table has in-frame clones only and misses some. The profile shows roughly 58,000 clones, roughly four fifths of them singletons. The specimen comprised peripheral blood, sampled from a patient treated with radiotherapy plus ipilimumab. All receptors come from a human donor with non-small cell lung cancer whose response to radiotherapy plus ipilimumab could not be evaluated.

The rearrangement uses TRBV18 and TRBJ2-7; maybe TRBD2 (5 bases). The V end lost 2 bases, the J end lost 6 bases, and 11 bases lay between the germline ends. The CDR3 consists of 13 residues. CDR1 KGHSH and CDR2 LQKENI come from the germline V gene. The DNA of the CDR3 is TGTGCCAGCTCACCAACGCCGGAGGTCGAGCAGTACTTC. As protein: CASSPTPEVEQYF.

The V and J genes are TRBV28 and TRBJ1-2; 10 positions match TRBD1. Looked up from germline, CDR1 is MDHEN and CDR2 is SYDVKM. Trimming cost V 3 bases and J 6 bases; bases outside gene matches: 13. The CDR3 has 17 residues. The CDR3 nucleotides are TGTGCCAGCAGTTTGGGGGGGTACAGACAGGGGGCAAATGGCTACACCTTC. Protein sequence: CASSLGGYRQGANGYTF.

The V gene is TRBV7-7, the J gene TRBJ2-7; possible D gene TRBD1, 6 bases. The CDR3 sequence is 13 residues long. Germline assignment: CDR1 SSHAT and CDR2 FNYEAQ (reference sequence). The V gene lost 5 bases and the J gene lost 5 bases, with 13 bases spanning the gap. The CDR3 DNA follows: TGTGCCAGCAGCCTCAAACAGGGCCACGAGCAGTACTTC. It specifies CASSLKQGHEQYF. The full variable domain, in which reference TRBV7-7 and TRBJ2-7 provide the parts outside the CDR3, is GAGVSQSPRYKVTKRGQDVTLRCDPISSHATLYWYQQALGQGPEFLTYFNYEAQPDKSGLPSDRFSAERPEGSISTLTIQRTEQRDSAMYRCASSLKQGHEQYFGPGTRLTVT.

This chain links TRBV9 with TRBJ2-3; 7 bases align to TRBD2. Germline assignment: CDR1 SGDLS and CDR2 YYNGEE. The CDR3 loop spans 16 amino acids. The trim removed 4 bases at V and 4 bases at J, leaving 12 bases unmatched. CDR3 DNA sequence: TGTGCCAGCAGCTCCCCGGCGGGAGAGGGCGCAGATACGCAGTATTTT. Its protein is CASSSPAGEGADTQYF.

This chain joins TRBV18 and TRBJ2-1; D remains unclear. V was shortened by 5 bases and J by 3 bases, with 11 bases between the two germline ends. This CDR3 region has 14 residues. Germline V CDR1 and CDR2: KGHSH, LQKENI. CDR3 sequence reads: CASSLRSDYNEQFF. For the CDR3, the DNA is TGTGCCAGCTCATTGCGGTCTGACTACAATGAGCAGTTCTTC.

The genes are TRBV7-2 and TRBJ1-2; D not certain. Germline CDR1 reads SGHTA; CDR2 reads FQGNSA. Trimming took 0 bases from V and 7 from J, leaving 6 bases between them. The CDR3 sequence is 12 residues long. CDR3 sequence: CASSLAMSGYTF. The CDR3 DNA sequence: TGTGCCAGCAGCTTAGCGATGAGTGGCTACACCTTC.

This chain connects TRBV7-9 to TRBJ2-7, with unresolved D. V shed 2 bases and J shed 0 bases, with 5 bases lying between them. This CDR3 contains 13 residues. Germline V gives CDR1 SEHNR, CDR2 FQNEAQ (reference sequence). The CDR3 spells CASSLKSSYEQYF. The CDR3 nucleotides are TGTGCCAGCAGCTTAAAGAGCTCCTACGAGCAGTACTTC. Based on the CDR3 plus reference TRBV7-9 and TRBJ2-7, the full variable domain is DTGVSQNPRHKITKRGQNVTFRCDPISEHNRLYWYRQTLGQGPEFLTYFQNEAQLEKSRLLSDRFSAERPKGSFSTLEIQRTEQGDSAMYLCASSLKSSYEQYFGPGTRLTVT.